The source of this TCR beta chain is a study of response to subunit inactivated influenza vaccine. TCRdb recomputed calls from the RT-PCR reads with MiXCR, one row per CDR3 protein. The sample holds about 500,000 distinct CDR3 sequences, more than 15% seen once. This CDR3 has 17 residues. Trimming took 1 base from V and 4 from J; bases not matched to a gene: 10. Germline V lookup: CDR1 DFQATT, CDR2 SNEGSKA (reference sequence). Study-level points and caveats: The study's authors posited that every seasonal influenza vaccination enlists few new T cells.

To note about this clonotype: No antigen is known for it.

The input for sequencing was CD4+ T cells sorted from PBMCs, taken less than 30 months after vaccination. This receptor was obtained from a man between 50 and 69 years old who received an inactivated influenza vaccine. This chain links TRBV20-1 with TRBJ2-3; TRBD2 aligns across 11 bases. The CDR3 coding sequence is TGCAGTGCTAGAGCTCCTCGAACTAGCGGGAGACCAGATACGCAGTATTTT. It codes for CSARAPRTSGRPDTQYF.